The clone carrying this T cell receptor (beta chain) was recorded a few times. Its matching antigen is unknown. The CDR3 contains 14 residues. The V segment lost 4 bases and the J segment 6 bases; nucleotides outside the gene matches: 5. Germline V gene sequence: CDR1 WSHSY, CDR2 SAAADI. Macro-dissection enriched premalignant or tumor cells before nucleic acid extraction. TCRdb keeps only in-frame clones here, not all; method: immunoSEQ multiplex PCR. The table lists tens of thousands of clones, under 80% of them singletons. The sample comes from a study of immune evolution from preneoplasia to lung adenocarcinoma. Study-level points and caveats: Normal lung had the highest top T cell clone frequencies.

The V and J genes are TRBV10-2 and TRBJ1-2, with TRBD1 identical over 10 bases. This sequence was found in a person aged 55 to 75 with lung adenocarcinoma. The sequencing sample was made of FFPE invasive lung adenocarcinoma tissue. Here the CDR3 reads CASSAGDRGNGYTF. CDR3 DNA: TGCGCCAGCAGTGCCGGGGACAGGGGAAATGGCTACACCTTC.